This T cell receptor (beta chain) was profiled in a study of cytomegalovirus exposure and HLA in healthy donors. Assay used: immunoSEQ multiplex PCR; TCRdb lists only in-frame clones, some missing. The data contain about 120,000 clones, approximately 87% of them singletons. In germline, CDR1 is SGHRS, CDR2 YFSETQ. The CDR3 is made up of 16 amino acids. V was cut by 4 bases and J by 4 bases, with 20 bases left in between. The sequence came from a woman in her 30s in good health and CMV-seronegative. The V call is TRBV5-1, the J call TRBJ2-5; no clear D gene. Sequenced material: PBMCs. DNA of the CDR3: TGCGCCAGCAGCCACCAGATGGCTTCGTTACGAGAGACCCAGTACTTC. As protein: CASSHQMASLRETQYF. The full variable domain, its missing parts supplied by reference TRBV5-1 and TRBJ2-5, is KAGVTQTPRYLIKTRGQQVTLSCSPISGHRSVSWYQQTPGQGLQFLFEYFSETQRNKGNFPGRFSGRQFSNSRSEMNVSTLELGDSALYLCASSHQMASLRETQYFGPGTRLLVL.